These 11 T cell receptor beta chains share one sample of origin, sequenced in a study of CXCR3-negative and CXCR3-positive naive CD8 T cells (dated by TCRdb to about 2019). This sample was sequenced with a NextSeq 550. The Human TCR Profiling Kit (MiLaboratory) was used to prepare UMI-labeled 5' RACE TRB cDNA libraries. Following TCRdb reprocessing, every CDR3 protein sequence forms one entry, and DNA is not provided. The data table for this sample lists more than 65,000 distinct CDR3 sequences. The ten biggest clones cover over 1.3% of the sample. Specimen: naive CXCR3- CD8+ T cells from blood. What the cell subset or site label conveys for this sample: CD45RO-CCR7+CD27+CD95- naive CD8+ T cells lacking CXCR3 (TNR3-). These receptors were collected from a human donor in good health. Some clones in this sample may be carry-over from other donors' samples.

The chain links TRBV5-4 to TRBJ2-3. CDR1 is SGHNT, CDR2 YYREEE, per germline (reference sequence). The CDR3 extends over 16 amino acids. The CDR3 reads CASSFGLLSSTDTQYF.

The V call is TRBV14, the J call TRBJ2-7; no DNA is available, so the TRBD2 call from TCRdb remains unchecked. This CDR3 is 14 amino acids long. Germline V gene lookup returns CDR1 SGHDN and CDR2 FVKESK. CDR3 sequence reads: CASSHSGRLYEQYF.

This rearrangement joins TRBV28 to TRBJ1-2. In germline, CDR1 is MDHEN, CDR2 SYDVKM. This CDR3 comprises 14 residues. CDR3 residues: CASRSRQGGYGYTF.

The CDR3 sequence: CASSYSVRSGHTGELFF. The chain has TRBV6-5 and TRBJ2-2; the TRBD1 assignment by TCRdb is unverifiable without DNA. CDR3 length: 17 amino acids. In germline, CDR1 is MNHEY, CDR2 SVGAGI.

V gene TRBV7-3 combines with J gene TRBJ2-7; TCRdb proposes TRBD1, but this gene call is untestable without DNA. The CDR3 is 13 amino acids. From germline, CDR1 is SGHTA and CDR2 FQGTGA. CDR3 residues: CASSEAGIYEQYF.

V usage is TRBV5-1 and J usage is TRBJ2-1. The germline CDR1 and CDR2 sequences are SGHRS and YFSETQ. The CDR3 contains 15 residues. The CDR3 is CASSLGLYGNNEQFF.

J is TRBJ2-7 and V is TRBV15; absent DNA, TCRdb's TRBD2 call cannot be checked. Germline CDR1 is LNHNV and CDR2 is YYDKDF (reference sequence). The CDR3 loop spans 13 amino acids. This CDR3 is CATSRGTLREQYF.

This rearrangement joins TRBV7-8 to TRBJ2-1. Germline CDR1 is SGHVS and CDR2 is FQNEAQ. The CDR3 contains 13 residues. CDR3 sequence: CASTFGSYNEQFF.

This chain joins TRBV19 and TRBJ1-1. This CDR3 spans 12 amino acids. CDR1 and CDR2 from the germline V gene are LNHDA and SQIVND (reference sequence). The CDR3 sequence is CASNLGRTEAFF. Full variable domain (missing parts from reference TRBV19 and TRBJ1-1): DGGITQSPKYLFRKEGQNVTLSCEQNLNHDAMYWYRQDPGQGLRLIYYSQIVNDFQKGDIAEGYSVSREKKESFPLTVTSAQKNPTAFYLCASNLGRTEAFFGQGTRLTVV.

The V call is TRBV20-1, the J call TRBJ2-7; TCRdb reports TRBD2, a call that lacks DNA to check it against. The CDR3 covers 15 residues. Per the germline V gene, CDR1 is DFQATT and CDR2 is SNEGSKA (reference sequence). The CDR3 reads CSARDLPDLVDEQYF.

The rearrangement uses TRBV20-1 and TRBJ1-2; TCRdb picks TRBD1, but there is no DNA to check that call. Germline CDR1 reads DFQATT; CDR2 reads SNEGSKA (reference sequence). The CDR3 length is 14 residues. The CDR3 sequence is CSARETGDMKGYTF.